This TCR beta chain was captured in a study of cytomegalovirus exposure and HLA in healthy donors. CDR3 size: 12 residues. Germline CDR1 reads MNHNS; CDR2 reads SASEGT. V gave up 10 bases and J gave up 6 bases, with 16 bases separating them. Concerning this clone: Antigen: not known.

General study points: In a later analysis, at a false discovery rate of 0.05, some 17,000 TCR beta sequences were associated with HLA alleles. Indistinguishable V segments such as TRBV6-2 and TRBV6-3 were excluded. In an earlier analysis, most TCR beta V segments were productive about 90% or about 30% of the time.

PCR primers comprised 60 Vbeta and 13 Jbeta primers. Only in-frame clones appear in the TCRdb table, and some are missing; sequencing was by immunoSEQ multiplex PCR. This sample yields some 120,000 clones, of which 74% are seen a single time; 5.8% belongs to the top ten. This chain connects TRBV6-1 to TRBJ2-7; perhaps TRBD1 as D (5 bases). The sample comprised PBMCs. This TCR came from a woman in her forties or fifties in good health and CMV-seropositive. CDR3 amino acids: CATAKVRVEQYF. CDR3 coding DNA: TGTGCCACCGCTAAGGTCAGGGTCGAGCAGTACTTC.